This record covers a single T cell receptor (beta chain). Its antigen remains unidentified. The data were taken from a study of graft-versus-host responses after intestinal transplantation. About the study: Anti-thymocyte globulin served as induction for all recipients, who then took tacrolimus and steroids for roughly 3 years.

V was pared by 2 bases and J by 8 bases, with 5 bases between. From germline, CDR1 is SGHKS and CDR2 YYEKEE (reference sequence). CDR3 size: 11 residues. The protocol was immunoSEQ multiplex PCR, while the TCRdb copy is restricted to in-frame clones and leaves out a portion. The data contain about 61,000 clones, 90% to 95% of them singletons. The specimen comprised unstimulated CD4+ T cells sorted from spleen or lymph node cells, sampled before transplant. The source of this sequence is a human donor who was the organ donor for an intestinal transplant. The chain recombines TRBV5-5 with TRBJ2-1; no clear D gene. The CDR3 loop is CASSLGHEQFF. The CDR3 DNA reads as TGTGCCAGCAGCTTAGGCCATGAGCAGTTCTTC.